Presented here are 26 T cell receptor beta chains from one specimen sequenced in a study of T cells in Graves' hyperthyroidism and ophthalmopathy. The source material, RNA transcripts, was used to amplify TCR beta CDR3 regions. HTBI primers drove first-round RT-PCR of the TCR CDR3. Via MiXCR, TCRdb re-called the multiplex PCR reads, giving one row per CDR3 protein. The repertoire holds 450,000 to 700,000 distinct CDR3 sequences, with 46% as singletons. Sequences were obtained from peripheral blood or thyroid tissue (not recorded which). The receptor source for this set is an adult woman with Graves' disease, either hyperthyroidism or ophthalmopathy (not recorded which).

In this sample, this clonotype turned up a few times. V is TRBV18 and J is TRBJ2-7; perhaps TRBD1 as D (6 bases). The CDR3 is 14 residues long. V was pared by 4 bases and J by 5 bases, with 15 bases between. Germline assignment: CDR1 KGHSH and CDR2 LQKENI. CDR3 residues: CASSLSTGPNEQYF. DNA for the CDR3: TGTGCCAGCTCACTGTCGACAGGTCCTAACGAGCAGTACTTC.

V is TRBV10-3 and J is TRBJ2-5; maybe TRBD2 (5 bases). The germline V gene encodes CDR1 ENHRY and CDR2 SYGVKD. Trimming removed 0 bases at V and 5 bases at J, with 19 bases between. The CDR3 runs to 17 residues. The CDR3 spells CAISESTLERMMETQYF. CDR3 sequence (DNA): TGTGCCATCAGTGAGTCGACTTTAGAGCGGATGATGGAGACCCAGTACTTC.

The chain couples TRBV7-2 to TRBJ2-5; 7 nucleotides agree with TRBD1. CDR1 SGHTA and CDR2 FQGNSA come from the germline V gene. This CDR3 contains 13 residues. V lost 1 base and J lost 9; bases outside the gene matches: 5. This chain's CDR3 is CASSLVTQGAQYF. The CDR3 bases are TGTGCCAGCAGCTTAGTGACGCAGGGGGCCCAGTACTTC.

In this sample, this clonotype turned up many times. This rearrangement joins TRBV20-1 to TRBJ2-7; no clear D. The ends were cut back, 1 base at V and 2 bases at J, with 12 bases in the middle. The CDR3 is 14 amino acids. Germline-derived CDR1 and CDR2 are DFQATT and SNEGSKA (reference sequence). CDR3 sequence: CSARGVVNPYEQYF. The CDR3 nucleotides read TGCAGTGCTAGAGGAGTCGTAAACCCCTACGAGCAGTACTTC.

The CDR3 loop reads CASSLHQDLTGELFF. CDR3 nucleotide sequence: TGTGCCAGCAGCTTACACCAGGACCTCACCGGGGAGCTGTTTTTT. The gene calls are TRBV7-9 and TRBJ2-2, with D unresolved. The CDR3 is 15 amino acids. V lost 2 bases and J lost 4, with 11 bases in between. CDR1 and CDR2 (germline): SEHNR, FQNEAQ (reference sequence). The full variable domain, rest sourced from reference TRBV7-9 and TRBJ2-2, is DTGVSQNPRHKITKRGQNVTFRCDPISEHNRLYWYRQTLGQGPEFLTYFQNEAQLEKSRLLSDRFSAERPKGSFSTLEIQRTEQGDSAMYLCASSLHQDLTGELFFGEGSRLTVL.

This clonotype was recorded at least ten times. The chain is built from TRBV7-8 and TRBJ1-1; D is unclear. The CDR3 length is 16 residues. Germline V gene data show CDR1 as SGHVS and CDR2 as FQNEAQ. Trimming took off 1 base at V and 0 bases at J, with 12 bases between the two ends. In nucleotides, the CDR3 is TGTGCCAGCAGCTTAGATCCCAACAATGTGAACACTGAAGCTTTCTTT. This sequence encodes CASSLDPNNVNTEAFF.

The V gene is TRBV18, the J gene TRBJ1-4, with D perhaps TRBD1 (6 bases). V lost 0 bases to trimming and J lost 7 bases, with 12 bases between them. Germline values: CDR1 KGHSH, CDR2 LQKENI. The CDR3 has 15 residues. In DNA, the CDR3 is TGTGCCAGCTCACCACCGGCACAGGGAGGTGAAAAACTGTTTTTT. Its translation is CASSPPAQGGEKLFF. The full variable domain, rest sourced from reference TRBV18 and TRBJ1-4, is NAGVMQNPRHLVRRRGQEARLRCSPMKGHSHVYWYRQLPEEGLKFMVYLQKENIIDESGMPKERFSAEFPKEGPSILRIQQVVRGDSAAYFCASSPPAQGGEKLFFGSGTQLSVL.

This clonotype was counted many times. This chain connects TRBV12-3 or TRBV12-4 to TRBJ1-4; D is unclear. The CDR3 consists of 13 residues. The ends were cut back, 7 bases at V and 4 bases at J, with 10 bases in the middle. CDR3 coding DNA: TGTGCCAGCAAACATTACATTAATGAAAAACTGTTTTTT. Its translation is CASKHYINEKLFF.

V and J are TRBV7-2 and TRBJ2-1, with a weak D call TRBD2 (6 bases). This CDR3 is 14 amino acids long. The germline CDR1 and CDR2 sequences are SGHTA and FQGNSA. The V end was cut by 3 bases, the J end by 7 bases, with 13 bases between. CDR3 bases: TGTGCCAGCAGCTTCGGGCGGGATTGGAATGAGCAGTTCTTC. This codes for CASSFGRDWNEQFF.

This chain connects TRBV19 to TRBJ2-7, with D possibly TRBD1 on 5 matching bases. Trimming shortened V by 3 bases and J by 3 bases, and 15 bases separated the two germline ends. Germline V lookup: CDR1 LNHDA, CDR2 SQIVND (reference sequence). CDR3 length equals 15 residues. CDR3 loop: CASSIAGQWSYEQYF. The CDR3, as DNA: TGTGCCAGTAGTATCGCAGGGCAGTGGAGCTACGAGCAGTACTTC.

This clonotype has a single count. Lacking the conserved final phenylalanine or tryptophan, this CDR3 likely reflects a read error. The DNA is left out, because the CDR3 cannot be placed on it with certainty; the CDR3 is given as TCRdb lists it. This chain uses TRBV6-6 with TRBJ1-6. Germline-derived CDR1 and CDR2 are MNHNY and SVGAGI (reference sequence). From its first to its last residue, the CDR3 has 8 amino acids. CDR3 residues: CATFAGHQ.

V is TRBV20-1 and J is TRBJ2-2; D is unclear. V was pared by 5 bases and J by 4 bases, with 17 bases between. Germline V gene lookup returns CDR1 DFQATT and CDR2 SNEGSKA (reference sequence). This CDR3 has 15 residues. CDR3 sequence: CSAEYSSVGTGELFF. The CDR3 DNA follows: TGCAGTGCTGAATACAGTTCGGTCGGCACCGGGGAGCTGTTTTTT.

As to this clonotype: A read error may account for a junction end that differs from germline. This CDR3 reads CASSSSGTNYEQYF. The DNA for the CDR3 is TGCGCCAGCAGTAGTTCGGGGACCAACTACGAGCAGTACTTC. The chain employs TRBV7-2 and TRBJ2-7; D is perhaps TRBD1 or TRBD2 (5 bases each). This CDR3 has 14 amino acids. Germline values: CDR1 SGHTA, CDR2 FQGNSA.

This clonotype was observed a handful of times. The chain is built from TRBV9 and TRBJ1-2; D is uncertain. The germline gives CDR1 SGDLS, CDR2 YYNGEE. The germline V and J ends were trimmed by 4 bases and 12 bases, with 16 bases remaining between them. The CDR3 has 12 residues. The CDR3 protein is CASSPDTSGNTF. The DNA for the CDR3 is TGTGCCAGCAGCCCCGACACAAGTGGAAACACCTTC.

The gene calls are TRBV10-3 and TRBJ1-1; TRBD1 is a possible D gene (5 bases). The CDR3 contains 13 residues. Between the trimmed V and J ends, which lost 8 bases and 0 bases, there was a span of 10 bases. CDR1 and CDR2 from the germline V gene are ENHRY and SYGVKD. CDR3 in amino acids: CAIRDGVNTEAFF. The CDR3 DNA follows: TGTGCCATCCGGGACGGGGTGAACACTGAAGCTTTCTTT.

The genes are TRBV25-1 and TRBJ1-2; 10 bases fit TRBD1. V was clipped by 8 bases and J by 0 bases; unmatched bases: 6. Germline values: CDR1 MGHDK, CDR2 SYGVNS. This CDR3 contains 15 residues. CDR3 sequence: CASHGQGVPNYGYTF. Written as DNA, the CDR3 is TGTGCCAGCCATGGACAGGGGGTTCCTAACTATGGCTACACCTTC.

A few counts support this clonotype. The chain combines TRBV28 with TRBJ2-7; 7 positions agree with TRBD2. The CDR3 totals 15 residues. The J segment lost 5 bases and the V segment lost 4 bases, leaving 11 bases of the junction unmatched. Germline V gives CDR1 MDHEN, CDR2 SYDVKM. The CDR3 sequence is CASSSPGGGRDEQYF. The CDR3 nucleotides are TGTGCCAGCAGTTCTCCCGGTGGGGGGAGGGACGAGCAGTACTTC.

This chain connects TRBV27 to TRBJ1-3; weak D call: TRBD1 (5 bases). The V end was cut by 4 bases, the J end by 0 bases, with 13 bases between. The length of the CDR3 is 16 residues. Germline V gives CDR1 MNHEY, CDR2 SMNVEV (reference sequence). The CDR3 nucleotides read TGTGCCAGCAGTTCAAGGGGCCATAGCTCTGGAAACACCATATATTTT. Protein: CASSSRGHSSGNTIYF.

The rearrangement uses TRBV9 and TRBJ1-6; D ambiguous. Trimming removed 0 bases from V and 10 bases from J, with 17 bases in between. Germline values: CDR1 SGDLS, CDR2 YYNGEE. The CDR3 runs to 16 residues. CDR3: CASSVVSDPSRSPLHF. The DNA of the CDR3 is TGTGCCAGCAGCGTAGTTTCTGACCCATCCCGATCACCCCTCCACTTT.

The table lists this clonotype with many counts. The chain couples TRBV24-1 to TRBJ1-1, with D unclear. V lost 7 bases and J 3 bases, leaving 11 bases between the germline ends. The CDR3 loop spans 13 amino acids. CDR1 and CDR2 from the germline V gene are KGHDR and SFDVKD. Written as DNA, the CDR3 is TGTGCCACCAGGACCCAGGACTACACTGAAGCTTTCTTT. As protein: CATRTQDYTEAFF.

This clonotype was observed a few times. The chain recombines TRBV20-1 with TRBJ1-1; D remains unclear. There are 13 residues in the CDR3. V lost 4 bases, J lost 0 bases, and 9 bases lay in between. CDR1 DFQATT and CDR2 SNEGSKA come from the germline V gene (reference sequence). The DNA of the CDR3 is TGCAGTGCTAATAAGGATATGAACACTGAAGCTTTCTTT. It encodes CSANKDMNTEAFF.

The V gene is TRBV6-5, the J gene TRBJ2-7; TRBD1 agrees at 7 bases. Germline lookup yields CDR1 MNHEY and CDR2 SVGAGI. Losses at the gene ends were 4 bases for V and 0 bases for J; bases not matched to a gene: 6. This CDR3 has 15 amino acids. CDR3: CASSSTGVGSYEQYF. The DNA for the CDR3 is TGTGCCAGCAGTTCCACAGGGGTAGGCTCCTACGAGCAGTACTTC.

In its sample, this clonotype was seen many times. J is TRBJ1-1 and V is TRBV5-1; D remains ambiguous. The V gene lost 7 bases and the J gene lost 5 bases, with 18 bases spanning the gap. This CDR3 has 14 residues. Germline V gene sequence: CDR1 SGHRS, CDR2 YFSETQ. The CDR3: CASGRTGVGTEAFF. DNA of the CDR3: TGCGCCAGCGGTAGGACGGGTGTGGGGACTGAAGCTTTCTTT.

This clonotype was seen ten or more times. The chain couples TRBV12-3 or TRBV12-4 to TRBJ1-5; D is ambiguous. CDR3 length equals 13 residues. Trimming stripped 7 bases from V and 4 bases from J, with 11 bases between. CDR3 region: CASTFSDNQPQHF. The CDR3 nucleotides are TGTGCCAGCACTTTTAGTGATAATCAGCCCCAGCATTTT.

The table lists this clonotype with a count of one. The chain is built from TRBV29-1 and TRBJ1-1; D call uncertain. The CDR3 spans 12 residues. CDR1 and CDR2 (germline): SQVTM, ANQGSEA. V was trimmed by 6 bases and J by 1 base, leaving 9 bases between them. The CDR3 reads CSVAGSNTEAFF. CDR3 sequence (DNA): TGCAGCGTAGCGGGCTCGAACACTGAAGCTTTCTTT.

This clonotype was recorded many times. The chain links TRBV20-1 to TRBJ1-4; no clear D. The V gene's germline CDR1 is DFQATT and CDR2 SNEGSKA (reference sequence). V was cut by 1 base and J by 0 bases, with 6 bases left in between. The CDR3 is 14 residues long. CDR3 coding DNA: TGCAGTGCTAGAGTGCCGGCAACTAATGAAAAACTGTTTTTT. Residues: CSARVPATNEKLFF.